The 17 T cell receptor beta chains listed next were all sequenced from one sample in a study of T-cell reconstitution after alpha-beta-depleted transplantation in children. Molecular barcoding with unique molecular identifiers was used for the TCRbeta library. TCRdb reanalysed the PCR reads using MiXCR and keeps one entry per CDR3 protein. The sample yields about 610,000 distinct CDR3 sequences, more than 9% seen once. The specimen comprised PBMCs from the stem cell graft donor, sampled from the stem cell graft. All receptors come from a human donor who donated a stem cell graft to a child with acute myeloid leukemia.

The rearrangement uses TRBV19 and TRBJ2-7; 10 nucleotides match TRBD2. Trimming at V came to 3 bases and at J to 0 bases, leaving 8 bases not matched to a gene. This CDR3 has 17 amino acids. Per the germline V gene, CDR1 is LNHDA and CDR2 is SQIVND (reference sequence). CDR3 protein: CASSMGSGRSFSYEQYF. CDR3 DNA: TGTGCCAGTAGTATGGGTAGCGGGAGGTCCTTCTCCTACGAGCAGTACTTC.

This clonotype showed up many times. In DNA form, the CDR3 reads TGTGCCACTGGAGGAACAGTTACCTACGAGCAGTACTTC. This sequence encodes CATGGTVTYEQYF. The gene calls are TRBV28 and TRBJ2-7; maybe TRBD2 (5 bases). V gave up 10 bases and J gave up 2 bases, with 15 bases separating them. The CDR3 consists of 13 residues. The germline V gene encodes CDR1 MDHEN and CDR2 SYDVKM.

V is TRBV7-2 and J is TRBJ1-1, with no clear D. Germline loops: CDR1 SGHTA, CDR2 FQGNSA. The V end was cut by 5 bases, the J end by 3 bases, with 16 bases between. The CDR3 has 15 residues. The CDR3 sequence is CASSPRRQLDTEAFF. The CDR3 nucleotides are TGTGCCAGCAGCCCTCGTAGGCAGCTCGACACTGAAGCTTTCTTT.

This clonotype was detected only a few times. The genes are TRBV2 and TRBJ2-1; 10 nucleotides agree with TRBD2. The CDR3 covers 15 residues. Germline V gene sequence: CDR1 SNHLY, CDR2 FYNNEI. V dropped 8 bases and J dropped 6; count of bases not matched to a gene: 10. The CDR3 bases are TGTGCCAGCTCTATTGGGACTAGCGAACGCAATGAGCAGTTCTTC. It translates to CASSIGTSERNEQFF.

This clonotype was seen repeatedly, ten times or more. The chain joins TRBV12-3 or TRBV12-4 to TRBJ2-7; D remains unclear. The CDR3 contains 14 residues. V lost 5 bases and J 8 bases, leaving 19 bases between the germline ends. For the CDR3, the DNA is TGTGCCAGCAGTCCCCTGACACATTACGAGAAGCAGTACTTC. Residues: CASSPLTHYEKQYF.

The chain employs TRBV5-1 and TRBJ2-2, with D perhaps matching TRBD2 (6 bases). The CDR3 runs to 16 residues. CDR1 and CDR2 from the germline V gene are SGHRS and YFSETQ. Trimming took 4 bases from V and 0 from J, leaving 13 bases between them. The DNA for the CDR3 is TGCGCCAGCAGCCGACAACTAGCCTCGAACACCGGGGAGCTGTTTTTT. Residues: CASSRQLASNTGELFF.

The chain joins TRBV20-1 to TRBJ2-3, with 15 bases aligning to TRBD2. CDR1 DFQATT and CDR2 SNEGSKA come from the germline V gene (reference sequence). V dropped 1 base and J dropped 4; count of bases not matched to a gene: 12. This CDR3 is built from 19 residues. This CDR3 reads CSARATPGTSGRRADTQYF. The CDR3 nucleotides read TGCAGTGCTAGAGCCACACCCGGGACTAGCGGGAGGAGGGCAGATACGCAGTATTTT.

The CDR3 loop is CSVPGQGVETQYF. CDR3 DNA: TGCAGCGTGCCGGGACAGGGAGTGGAGACCCAGTACTTC. This chain joins TRBV29-1 and TRBJ2-5; 9 bases map to TRBD1. CDR1 and CDR2 (germline): SQVTM, ANQGSEA. J was trimmed by 5 bases and V by 6 bases; bases with no gene match: 7. This CDR3 is 13 amino acids long.

In its sample, this clonotype was seen many times. V is TRBV12-3 or TRBV12-4 and J is TRBJ2-1; the match to TRBD2 covers 13 bases. There are 18 residues in the CDR3. Losses at the gene ends were 0 bases for V and 3 bases for J; bases not matched to a gene: 5. Here the CDR3 DNA reads TGTGCCAGCAGTTTAGCGCTAGGGACTAGCGGGATCTACAATGAGCAGTTCTTC. Protein product: CASSLALGTSGIYNEQFF.

The chain employs TRBV27 and TRBJ2-1, with a tentative D call TRBD1 (6 bases). The CDR3 length is 15 residues. Deletions cut 7 bases from V and 2 bases from J, with 15 bases between. The germline V gene has CDR1 MNHEY and CDR2 SMNVEV (reference sequence). CDR3 residues: CASNLPGAPYNEQFF. CDR3 nucleotides: TGTGCCAGCAACCTACCAGGGGCACCCTACAATGAGCAGTTCTTC.

The chain has TRBV28 and TRBJ2-1; D is ambiguous. This CDR3 comprises 12 residues. Germline CDR1 is MDHEN and CDR2 is SYDVKM. V gave up 6 bases and J gave up 9 bases, with 12 bases separating them. CDR3 bases: TGTGCCAGCAGCACCCCGCGGAGTGAGCAGTTCTTC. It is translated as CASSTPRSEQFF.

This chain uses TRBV4-1 with TRBJ2-5; the D is unclear. The CDR3 contains 16 residues. V lost 1 base and J lost 5, with 17 bases in between. Germline loops: CDR1 MGHRA, CDR2 YSYEKL. This CDR3 reads CASSQGASVSGETQYF. The CDR3 coding sequence is TGCGCCAGCAGCCAAGGAGCTAGTGTGAGTGGGGAGACCCAGTACTTC.

The sample holds a few counts of this clonotype. The chain combines TRBV15 with TRBJ2-4; TRBD2 is a possible D gene (5 bases). From germline, CDR1 is LNHNV and CDR2 YYDKDF (reference sequence). The ends were cut back, 1 base at V and 8 bases at J, with 12 bases in the middle. The CDR3 spans 14 residues. Here the CDR3 DNA reads TGTGCCACCAGCAGAGGAGGGCTCGGGGACATTCAGTACTTC. The encoded protein is CATSRGGLGDIQYF.

This clonotype was counted many times. The rearrangement links TRBV27 to TRBJ2-3; TRBD2 matches 10 bases. Trimming cost V 2 bases and J 2 bases; bases outside gene matches: 10. CDR1 is MNHEY and CDR2 is SMNVEV in the germline V gene (reference sequence). The CDR3 contains 18 residues. The CDR3 sequence: CASSLRSSGSHFTDTQYF. The CDR3, as DNA: TGTGCCAGCAGTTTAAGGTCTAGCGGGAGTCATTTCACAGATACGCAGTATTTT.

The gene calls are TRBV5-1 and TRBJ2-5; D gene uncertain. Per germline, CDR1 SGHRS and CDR2 YFSETQ. This CDR3 has 11 residues. Trimming removed 5 bases at V and 4 bases at J, with 6 bases between. In DNA, the CDR3 is TGCGCCAGCAGGGTAACAGAGACCCAGTACTTC. Translation gives CASRVTETQYF.

Worth noting for this clonotype: This may be a read error: a much more frequent sequence differs by one nucleotide. CDR3 nucleotide sequence: TGTGGCAGCAGCTCTGTGGGTAACAATGAGCAGTTCTTC. This translates into CGSSSVGNNEQFF. The rearrangement links TRBV7-9 to TRBJ2-1; D gene unclear. Germline V gene sequence: CDR1 SEHNR, CDR2 FQNEAQ (reference sequence). The CDR3 covers 13 residues.

This clonotype was seen repeatedly, ten times or more. This rearrangement joins TRBV20-1 to TRBJ2-7, with D possibly matching TRBD2 (5 bases). V was shortened by 5 bases and J by 0 bases, with 8 bases between the two germline ends. Germline values: CDR1 DFQATT, CDR2 SNEGSKA (reference sequence). The length of the CDR3 is 12 residues. The CDR3 here is CSAGSGSYEQYF. The DNA for the CDR3 is TGCAGTGCTGGGAGCGGCTCCTACGAGCAGTACTTC.